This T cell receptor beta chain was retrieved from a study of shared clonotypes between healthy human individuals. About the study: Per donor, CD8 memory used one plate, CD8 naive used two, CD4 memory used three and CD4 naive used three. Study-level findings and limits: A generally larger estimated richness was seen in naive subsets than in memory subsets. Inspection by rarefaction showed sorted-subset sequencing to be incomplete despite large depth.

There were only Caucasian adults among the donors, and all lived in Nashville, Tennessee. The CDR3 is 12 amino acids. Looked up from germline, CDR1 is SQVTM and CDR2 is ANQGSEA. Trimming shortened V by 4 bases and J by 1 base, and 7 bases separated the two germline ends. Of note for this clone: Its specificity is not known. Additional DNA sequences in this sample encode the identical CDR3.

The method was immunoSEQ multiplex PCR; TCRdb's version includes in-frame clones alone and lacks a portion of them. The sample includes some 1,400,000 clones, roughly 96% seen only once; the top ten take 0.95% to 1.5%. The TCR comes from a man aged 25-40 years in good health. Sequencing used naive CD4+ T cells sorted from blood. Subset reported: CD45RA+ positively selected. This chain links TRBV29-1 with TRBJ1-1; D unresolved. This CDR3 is CSVGRGNTEAFF. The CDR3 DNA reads TGCAGCGTTGGGCGGGGGAACACTGAAGCTTTCTTT.